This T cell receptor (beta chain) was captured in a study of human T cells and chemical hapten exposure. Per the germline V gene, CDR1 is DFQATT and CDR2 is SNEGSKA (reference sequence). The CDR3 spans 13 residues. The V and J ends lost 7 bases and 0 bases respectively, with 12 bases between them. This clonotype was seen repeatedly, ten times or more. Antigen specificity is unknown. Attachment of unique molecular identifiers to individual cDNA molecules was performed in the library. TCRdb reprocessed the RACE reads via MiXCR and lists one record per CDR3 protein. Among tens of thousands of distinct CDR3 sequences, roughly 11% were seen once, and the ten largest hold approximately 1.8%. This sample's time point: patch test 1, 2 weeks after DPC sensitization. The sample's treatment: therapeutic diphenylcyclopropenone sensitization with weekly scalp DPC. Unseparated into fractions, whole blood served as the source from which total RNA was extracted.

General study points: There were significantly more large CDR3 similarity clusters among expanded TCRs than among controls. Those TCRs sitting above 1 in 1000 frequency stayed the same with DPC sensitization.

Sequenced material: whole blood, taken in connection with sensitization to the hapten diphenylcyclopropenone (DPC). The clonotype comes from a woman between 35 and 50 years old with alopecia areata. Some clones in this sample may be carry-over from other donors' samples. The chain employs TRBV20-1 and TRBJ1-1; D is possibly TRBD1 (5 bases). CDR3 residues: CSVSQGLNTEAFF. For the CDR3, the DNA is TGCAGTGTCAGCCAGGGTTTGAACACTGAAGCTTTCTTT.